The 30 T cell receptor beta chains in this list originate from one sample, sequenced in a study of early T cells in non-severe SARS-CoV-2 infection. One entry per CDR3 protein results from TCRdb running MiXCR on the 5' RACE reads. This table holds tens of thousands of distinct CDR3 sequences, roughly 10% found once. Here the sequenced sample was whole blood, taken at baseline. These receptors were taken from an adult who was a healthcare worker with PCR-confirmed SARS-CoV-2 infection or an uninfected control (not recorded which).

This clonotype was detected ten times or more. The genes are TRBV29-1 and TRBJ2-3, with D perhaps TRBD2 (5 bases). Germline CDR1 is SQVTM and CDR2 is ANQGSEA. Trimming left V 7 bases short and J 2 bases short, with 10 bases between. The CDR3 extends over 12 amino acids. The CDR3 bases are TGCAGCGGCAGCGGACTCACAGATACGCAGTATTTT. As protein: CSGSGLTDTQYF.

This clonotype was detected only a few times. The chain joins TRBV18 to TRBJ2-7, with TRBD2 matching over 11 bases. The CDR3 length is 15 residues. Germline CDR1 is KGHSH and CDR2 is LQKENI. J gave up 4 bases and V 3 bases, and 5 bases lay outside the gene matches. This CDR3 is CASSPPLAGVYEQYF. Written as DNA, the CDR3 is TGTGCCAGCTCACCCCCACTAGCGGGAGTTTACGAGCAGTACTTC.

This clonotype was found a few times. This rearrangement joins TRBV5-1 to TRBJ1-4, with no clear D. V lost 0 bases and J lost 3, with 3 bases in between. Germline-derived CDR1 and CDR2 are SGHRS and YFSETQ. The CDR3 extends over 13 amino acids. The CDR3 region has the DNA TGCGCCAGCAGCTTGGGGGCTAATGAAAAACTGTTTTTT. It encodes CASSLGANEKLFF.

The rearrangement uses TRBV4-1 and TRBJ1-2; D is unresolved. Trimming shortened V by 3 bases and J by 7 bases, and 15 bases separated the two germline ends. Germline lookup yields CDR1 MGHRA and CDR2 YSYEKL. There are 14 residues in the CDR3. The DNA for the CDR3 is TGCGCCAGCAGCCAGGCCCGCGACTTATTTGGCTACACCTTC. It yields the protein CASSQARDLFGYTF.

This chain connects TRBV20-1 to TRBJ1-5; 7 nucleotides align to TRBD1. J was trimmed by 7 bases and V by 3 bases; bases with no gene match: 15. Germline CDR1 is DFQATT and CDR2 is SNEGSKA (reference sequence). The length of the CDR3 is 16 residues. The CDR3, as DNA: TGCAGTGCTAGTCCCCTCTCGACAGGGAGTAGGCAGCCCCAGCATTTT. Protein product: CSASPLSTGSRQPQHF.

The chain links TRBV3-1 to TRBJ1-5, with TRBD1 as a possible D gene (6 bases). The CDR3 contains 15 residues. Germline values: CDR1 LGHDT, CDR2 YNNKEL (reference sequence). Trimming stripped 3 bases from V and 3 bases from J, with 12 bases between. The DNA for the CDR3 is TGTGCCAGCAGCCAGACGACAGGAGACAATCAGCCCCAGCATTTT. This translates into CASSQTTGDNQPQHF.

The V gene is TRBV7-9, the J gene TRBJ1-1; D uncertain. The length of the CDR3 is 14 residues. The germline gives CDR1 SEHNR, CDR2 FQNEAQ (reference sequence). V was clipped by 4 bases and J by 1 base, with 10 bases between them. Here the CDR3 reads CASSWYTENTEAFF. The CDR3 DNA reads as TGTGCCAGCAGCTGGTATACAGAGAACACTGAAGCTTTCTTT.

This clonotype was found many times. This chain uses TRBV11-2 with TRBJ1-2; 7 nucleotides match TRBD1. The CDR3 has 15 residues. CDR1 and CDR2 (germline): SGHAT, FQNNGV. After removal of 6 bases from V and 4 bases from J, the junction contained 11 bases not matched to a gene. CDR3 in DNA: TGTGCCAGCAGACCCATCCGGGACAGCCCCTATGGCTACACCTTC. This codes for CASRPIRDSPYGYTF.

This clonotype was observed a few times. CDR3 in amino acids: CATPRTSGNEQFF. The CDR3 nucleotides are TGTGCCACCCCCCGGACTAGCGGCAATGAGCAGTTCTTC. The V and J genes are TRBV6-4 and TRBJ2-1, with TRBD2 identical over 10 bases. The ends lost 10 bases at V and 6 bases at J; junction bases unmatched: 6. CDR3 length: 13 amino acids. CDR1 is MRHNA, CDR2 SNTAGT, per germline.

There are a few counts of this clonotype. This chain joins TRBV18 and TRBJ2-3; weak D call: TRBD2 (6 bases). The CDR3 runs 14 residues. Trimming cost V 7 bases and J 3 bases, with 14 bases left between them. Germline assignment: CDR1 KGHSH and CDR2 LQKENI. This chain's CDR3 is CASLRRGSTDTQYF. In nucleotides, the CDR3 is TGTGCCAGCTTAAGGCGGGGATCGACAGATACGCAGTATTTT.

This clonotype was counted a few times. The rearrangement uses TRBV5-5 and TRBJ2-2; 7 bases match TRBD1. Germline loops: CDR1 SGHKS, CDR2 YYEKEE (reference sequence). J was trimmed by 0 bases and V by 2 bases; bases with no gene match: 1. This CDR3 has 15 residues. Here the CDR3 reads CASSLQGSNTGELFF. The CDR3 bases are TGTGCCAGCAGCTTACAGGGGTCGAACACCGGGGAGCTGTTTTTT.

The chain employs TRBV29-1 and TRBJ2-1; 11 positions match TRBD2. Germline assignment: CDR1 SQVTM and CDR2 ANQGSEA. CDR3 size: 13 residues. J gave up 7 bases and V 7 bases, and 6 bases lay outside the gene matches. CDR3 bases: TGCAGCGCCTCTAGGACTAGCGGGAATGAGCAGTTCTTC. Translating it yields CSASRTSGNEQFF.

In this sample, this clonotype turned up many times. The chain uses TRBV19 and TRBJ2-3; D perhaps matches TRBD1 (6 bases). V was pared by 6 bases and J by 1 base, with 11 bases between. The V gene's germline CDR1 is LNHDA and CDR2 SQIVND (reference sequence). The CDR3 is made up of 14 amino acids. DNA for the CDR3: TGTGCCAGTAGCGCACAGGGCGGCACAGATACGCAGTATTTT. Its protein is CASSAQGGTDTQYF. The full variable domain, in which reference TRBV19 and TRBJ2-3 provide the parts outside the CDR3, is DGGITQSPKYLFRKEGQNVTLSCEQNLNHDAMYWYRQDPGQGLRLIYYSQIVNDFQKGDIAEGYSVSREKKESFPLTVTSAQKNPTAFYLCASSAQGGTDTQYFGPGTRLTVL.

The table lists this clonotype with many counts. This chain links TRBV18 with TRBJ2-4; weak D call: TRBD2 (6 bases). Trimming left V 4 bases short and J 5 bases short, with 18 bases between. This CDR3 comprises 16 residues. Germline CDR1 reads KGHSH; CDR2 reads LQKENI. The CDR3 loop is CASSHGTASPENIQYF. The CDR3 region has the DNA TGTGCCAGCTCACACGGGACTGCCAGCCCCGAAAACATTCAGTACTTC.

This chain uses TRBV29-1 with TRBJ2-3, with D possibly being TRBD1 or TRBD2 (6 bases each). The V end was cut by 1 base, the J end by 2 bases, with 13 bases between. Germline lookup yields CDR1 SQVTM and CDR2 ANQGSEA. The CDR3 covers 15 residues. CDR3 DNA: TGCAGCGTTGAAGGGGGGGCAAGCCCCACAGATACGCAGTATTTT. Encoded protein: CSVEGGASPTDTQYF.

The chain recombines TRBV4-1 with TRBJ2-3; 7 bases align to TRBD1. The CDR3 extends over 15 amino acids. The ends lost 4 bases at V and 2 bases at J; junction bases unmatched: 6. Germline-derived CDR1 and CDR2 are MGHRA and YSYEKL. The CDR3 coding sequence is TGCGCCAGCAGCCCCATTGGGACAGCCACAGATACGCAGTATTTT. Translating gives CASSPIGTATDTQYF.

There are a few counts of this clonotype. This rearrangement joins TRBV6-1 to TRBJ2-3; D is uncertain. CDR1 is MNHNS and CDR2 is SASEGT in the germline V gene. This CDR3 is built from 15 residues. Between the trimmed V and J ends, which lost 1 base and 2 bases, there was a span of 10 bases. The DNA for the CDR3 is TGTGCCAGCAGTGAAGTGAGGAGATTCACAGATACGCAGTATTTT. The encoded protein is CASSEVRRFTDTQYF.

This clonotype was detected only a few times. J is TRBJ2-3 and V is TRBV20-1; TRBD2 matches at 10 bases. CDR1 DFQATT and CDR2 SNEGSKA come from the germline V gene (reference sequence). V lost 6 bases and J lost 4; bases outside the gene matches: 7. The CDR3 is made up of 14 amino acids. CDR3 bases: TGCAGTGCCCCAGAAGCGGGAGGGTCAGATACGCAGTATTTT. It encodes CSAPEAGGSDTQYF.

The chain couples TRBV28 to TRBJ2-7, with 8 bases aligning to TRBD2. The CDR3 has 14 amino acids. The germline V gene has CDR1 MDHEN and CDR2 SYDVKM. With V trimmed by 6 bases and J by 6 bases, 10 bases remained unmatched. CDR3 bases: TGTGCCAGCAGAGAAGCGGGAGTAAGTCCCGAGCAGTACTTC. It specifies CASREAGVSPEQYF.

This clonotype came up many times. The chain carries TRBV7-2 and TRBJ2-1, with D perhaps TRBD2 (5 bases). The ends were cut back, 1 base at V and 0 bases at J, with 7 bases in the middle. This CDR3 contains 15 residues. Germline V CDR1 and CDR2: SGHTA, FQGNSA. CDR3 residues: CASSLVGSSYNEQFF. CDR3 coding DNA: TGTGCCAGCAGCTTAGTAGGGAGCTCCTACAATGAGCAGTTCTTC. The complete variable domain, with remaining parts taken from reference TRBV7-2 and TRBJ2-1, reads GAGVSQSPSNKVTEKGKDVELRCDPISGHTALYWYRQSLGQGLEFLIYFQGNSAPDKSGLPSDRFSAERTGGSVSTLTIQRTQQEDSAVYLCASSLVGSSYNEQFFGPGTRLTVL.

The chain recombines TRBV30 with TRBJ1-1; 8 positions agree with TRBD1. The CDR3 consists of 13 residues. V lost 0 bases, J lost 7 bases, and 4 bases stayed unmatched. The germline CDR1 and CDR2 sequences are GTSNPN and SVGIG (reference sequence). CDR3 DNA: TGTGCCTGGAGTGTACTGGGGACAGGTGAAGCTTTCTTT. Translation gives CAWSVLGTGEAFF. Drawing the rest from reference TRBV30 and TRBJ1-1, the complete variable domain is SQTIHQWPATLVQPVGSPLSLECTVEGTSNPNLYWYRQAAGRGLQLLFYSVGIGQISSEVPQNLSASRPQDRQFILSSKKLLLSDSGFYLCAWSVLGTGEAFFGQGTRLTVV.

On this clonotype: A junction boundary mismatches the germline segment, possibly from a read error. The chain recombines TRBV13 with TRBJ1-5; D is possibly TRBD1 (6 bases). The CDR3 has 16 amino acids. Per germline, CDR1 PRHDT and CDR2 FYEKMQ (reference sequence). Here the CDR3 reads CASNLAQGGSNQPQHF. The CDR3, as DNA: TGTGCCAGCAACTTAGCCCAAGGGGGTAGCAATCAGCCCCAGCATTTT.

This clonotype was counted a few times. The V gene is TRBV4-2, the J gene TRBJ2-3; 10 bases line up with TRBD2. The V gene end was trimmed by 4 bases and the J gene end by 7 bases; junction bases not matched to a gene: 14. The CDR3 contains 17 residues. Germline CDR1 is LGHNA and CDR2 is YNFKEQ. In nucleotides, the CDR3 is TGTGCCAGCAGCCGTGAAGGCAGCGGGGGGGTGATATATACGCAGTATTTT. It yields the protein CASSREGSGGVIYTQYF.

V usage is TRBV5-4 and J usage is TRBJ1-2; 7 bases line up with TRBD1. The germline CDR1 and CDR2 sequences are SGHNT and YYREEE (reference sequence). The CDR3 runs 14 residues. V lost 3 bases to trimming and J lost 7 bases; unmatched junction nucleotides: 9. CDR3 loop: CASSSRDSFSGYTF. The CDR3, as DNA: TGTGCCAGCAGCTCCCGGGACAGCTTTTCTGGCTACACCTTC.

V gene TRBV29-1 combines with J gene TRBJ2-3, with D possibly being TRBD1 or TRBD2 (6 bases each). CDR1 is SQVTM, CDR2 ANQGSEA, per germline. Trimming cost V 1 base and J 3 bases, with 14 bases left between them. This CDR3 contains 15 residues. The CDR3, as DNA: TGCAGCGTTGAAGGGCCCGGGGGCCAAACAGATACGCAGTATTTT. This codes for CSVEGPGGQTDTQYF.

At least ten counts were recorded for this clonotype. CDR3 residues: CASSSRGLNQPQHF. The DNA of the CDR3 is TGTGCCAGCAGTTCCAGGGGGCTCAATCAGCCCCAGCATTTT. The rearrangement uses TRBV12-3 or TRBV12-4 and TRBJ1-5; 8 bases align to TRBD1. J lost 3 bases, V lost 4 bases, and 2 bases had no gene match. This CDR3 is 14 amino acids long.

The chain recombines TRBV27 with TRBJ2-1; a weak D match, TRBD1 (6 bases). Germline V gene sequence: CDR1 MNHEY, CDR2 SMNVEV (reference sequence). With 7 bases removed from V and 1 base from J, the gap between germline ends came to 14 bases. This CDR3 has 15 residues. This CDR3 reads CASTYDGQSYNEQFF. DNA for the CDR3: TGTGCCAGCACCTATGACGGACAGTCCTACAATGAGCAGTTCTTC.

This clonotype showed up many times. The chain links TRBV28 to TRBJ2-2; D is uncertain. Trimming took off 1 base at V and 3 bases at J, with 9 bases between the two ends. Per the germline V gene, CDR1 is MDHEN and CDR2 is SYDVKM. This CDR3 has 15 residues. CDR3 nucleotides: TGTGCCAGCAGTTTATCTGGGGTAGACACCGGGGAGCTGTTTTTT. This translates into CASSLSGVDTGELFF.

This clonotype was found many times. The rearrangement uses TRBV5-1 and TRBJ2-2; 9 positions agree with TRBD1. This CDR3 has 15 residues. The ends lost 2 bases at V and 3 bases at J; junction bases unmatched: 2. CDR1 is SGHRS and CDR2 is YFSETQ in the germline V gene. The CDR3 loop is CASSLRTGDTGELFF. CDR3 nucleotides: TGCGCCAGCAGCTTAAGGACAGGGGACACCGGGGAGCTGTTTTTT.

The chain joins TRBV6-6 to TRBJ1-1; TRBD1 matches at 9 bases. V trimming: 2 bases; J trimming: 8 bases; junction bases outside the gene matches: 15. The germline CDR1 and CDR2 sequences are MNHNY and SVGAGI (reference sequence). CDR3 length: 17 residues. CDR3 in DNA: TGTGCCAGCAGTTACAGAGGCTGGGACAGGGAGACCTTAGAAGCTTTCTTT. As protein: CASSYRGWDRETLEAFF.